The 27 T cell receptor beta chains listed next were all sequenced from one sample in a study of blood T cell repertoires in COVID-19. Here immunoSEQ multiplex PCR was the method, and the copy in TCRdb shows in-frame clones only, minus some. The repertoire holds approximately 430,000 clones, with approximately 90% as singletons. The sample was peripheral blood. These receptors all stem from a woman in her 30s with active or convalescent COVID-19.

CDR3 coding DNA: TGCGCCAGCAGCTCAACGGCGGCCGAGCAGTACTTC. This translates into CASSSTAAEQYF. V and J are TRBV5-1 and TRBJ2-7; D not certain. The CDR3 totals 12 residues. CDR1 and CDR2 from the germline V gene are SGHRS and YFSETQ. Trimming took off 3 bases at V and 6 bases at J, with 10 bases between the two ends.

The chain is built from TRBV5-1 and TRBJ1-2; TRBD1 aligns across 8 bases. With 5 bases clipped from V and 4 bases from J, the junction kept 7 bases outside the gene matches. CDR3 size: 14 residues. Germline CDR1 SGHRS, CDR2 YFSETQ. The CDR3 spells CASRISGTGYGYTF. The CDR3 region has the DNA TGCGCCAGCAGAATTTCCGGGACAGGCTATGGCTACACCTTC.

This chain uses TRBV5-5 with TRBJ1-6; D unresolved. CDR3 length equals 16 residues. V lost 0 bases and J lost 7, with 14 bases in between. The germline CDR1 and CDR2 sequences are SGHKS and YYEKEE (reference sequence). CDR3 DNA: TGTGCCAGCAGCTTGGAAACGGTGGTAAAGAATTCACCCCTCCACTTT. Protein sequence: CASSLETVVKNSPLHF.

This rearrangement joins TRBV2 to TRBJ2-2; 12 bases map to TRBD2. V shed 6 bases and J 2 bases; nucleotides not matched to a gene: 4. CDR3 length equals 16 residues. From germline, CDR1 is SNHLY and CDR2 FYNNEI. The CDR3, as DNA: TGTGCCAGCAGGAAACTAGCGGGAGGTAACACCGGGGAGCTGTTTTTT. It yields the protein CASRKLAGGNTGELFF.

The chain couples TRBV11-2 to TRBJ2-5, with 13 positions matching TRBD2. Germline values: CDR1 SGHAT, CDR2 FQNNGV. J lost 0 bases, V lost 4 bases, and 5 bases had no gene match. The CDR3 sequence is 17 residues long. DNA for the CDR3: TGTGCCAGCAGCTCAACCGGGACTAGCGGGGACCAAGAGACCCAGTACTTC. It specifies CASSSTGTSGDQETQYF.

The chain links TRBV13 to TRBJ2-1; 7 nucleotides align to TRBD1. This CDR3 comprises 18 residues. The V gene end was trimmed by 1 base and the J gene end by 6 bases; junction bases not matched to a gene: 15. CDR1 is PRHDT and CDR2 is FYEKMQ in the germline V gene (reference sequence). The CDR3 nucleotides are TGTGCCAGCAGCTTAGTCTGGGGACAGACACAACTGGGCAATGAGCAGTTCTTC. It encodes CASSLVWGQTQLGNEQFF.

The J gene is TRBJ2-2, the V gene TRBV3-1 (or the pseudogene TRBV3-2); TRBD2 is a possible D gene (7 bases). V lost 2 bases and J lost 2, with 24 bases in between. The CDR3 contains 20 residues. From germline, CDR1 is LGHDT and CDR2 YNNKEL (reference sequence). The CDR3 bases are TGTGCCAGCAGCCAAAGATACCTGGGAGGGCTAGGGGGTAACACCGGGGAGCTGTTTTTT. Translation: CASSQRYLGGLGGNTGELFF.

The chain has TRBV5-4 and TRBJ2-1, with TRBD2 matching over 9 bases. Germline CDR1 and CDR2: SGHNT and YYREEE (reference sequence). The CDR3 consists of 16 residues. Trimming removed 3 bases from V and 6 bases from J; junction bases left unmatched: 10. The CDR3 protein is CASSSLAGASPNEQFF. CDR3 nucleotide sequence: TGTGCCAGCAGCTCTTTAGCGGGAGCATCCCCCAATGAGCAGTTCTTC.

This chain connects TRBV19 to TRBJ1-2, with TRBD1 identical over 7 bases. This CDR3 has 15 amino acids. V shed 6 bases, J shed 8 bases, and the junction held 15 bases outside the gene matches. CDR1 LNHDA and CDR2 SQIVND come from the germline V gene (reference sequence). The CDR3 region is CASSYYDRVSEGYTF. CDR3 in DNA: TGTGCCAGTAGCTATTACGACAGGGTGTCGGAAGGCTACACCTTC. Full variable domain (missing parts from reference TRBV19 and TRBJ1-2): DGGITQSPKYLFRKEGQNVTLSCEQNLNHDAMYWYRQDPGQGLRLIYYSQIVNDFQKGDIAEGYSVSREKKESFPLTVTSAQKNPTAFYLCASSYYDRVSEGYTFGSGTRLTVV.

The table lists this clone with a count of one. V gene TRBV3-1 (or the pseudogene TRBV3-2) combines with J gene TRBJ1-2, with 9 bases identical to TRBD1. The CDR3 runs 18 residues. Germline-derived CDR1 and CDR2 are LGHDT and YNNKEL (reference sequence). The V gene end was trimmed by 2 bases and the J gene end by 8 bases; junction bases not matched to a gene: 18. The chain's CDR3 is CASSQPSLSRTGAGGYTF. CDR3 DNA sequence: TGTGCCAGCAGCCAACCCTCCTTATCCCGGACAGGGGCCGGCGGCTACACCTTC.

The V and J genes are TRBV12-3 or TRBV12-4 and TRBJ2-3; D gene unclear. Trimming removed 4 bases at V and 1 base at J, with 6 bases between. The CDR3 extends over 13 amino acids. CDR3 in amino acids: CASSSTRTDTQYF. The CDR3 DNA follows: TGTGCCAGCAGTTCTACCCGCACAGATACGCAGTATTTT.

The genes are TRBV6-5 and TRBJ1-5; 8 nucleotides align to TRBD1. CDR1 MNHEY and CDR2 SVGAGI come from the germline V gene. The CDR3 is made up of 14 amino acids. After removal of 10 bases from V and 1 base from J, the junction contained 6 bases not matched to a gene. CDR3 region: CAIQQGGSNQPQHF. CDR3 nucleotides: TGTGCCATTCAACAGGGGGGCAGCAATCAGCCCCAGCATTTT.

This clone is a singleton in its sample. The chain is built from TRBV4-2 and TRBJ2-7; D unclear. This CDR3 region has 16 residues. With 2 bases removed from V and 0 bases from J, the gap between germline ends came to 14 bases. CDR1 is LGHNA and CDR2 is YNFKEQ in the germline V gene. The CDR3 DNA is TGTGCCAGCAGCCAATCCCCCCCCGGTGACTCCTACGAGCAGTACTTC. Protein sequence: CASSQSPPGDSYEQYF.

V and J are TRBV11-2 and TRBJ2-3, with 8 positions matching TRBD2. Germline V CDR1 and CDR2: SGHAT, FQNNGV. The ends lost 0 bases at V and 7 bases at J; junction bases unmatched: 6. The CDR3 sequence is 15 residues long. The CDR3 is CASSLEGSGVNTQYF. The CDR3 nucleotides are TGTGCCAGCAGCTTAGAAGGTAGCGGGGTAAATACGCAGTATTTT. Full variable domain (remainder filled in from reference TRBV11-2 and TRBJ2-3): EAGVAQSPRYKIIEKRQSVAFWCNPISGHATLYWYQQILGQGPKLLIQFQNNGVVDDSQLPKDRFSAERLKGVDSTLKIQPAKLEDSAVYLCASSLEGSGVNTQYFGPGTRLTVL.

The chain employs TRBV2 and TRBJ2-7; TRBD1 aligns across 9 bases. The CDR3 has 17 residues. V shed 6 bases and J 4 bases; nucleotides not matched to a gene: 16. Germline V gene lookup returns CDR1 SNHLY and CDR2 FYNNEI. The CDR3 sequence is CASRTTGGWGKPYEQYF. In nucleotides, the CDR3 is TGTGCCAGCAGAACCACAGGGGGCTGGGGGAAACCGTACGAGCAGTACTTC. The full variable domain, its missing parts supplied by reference TRBV2 and TRBJ2-7, is EPEVTQTPSHQVTQMGQEVILRCVPISNHLYFYWYRQILGQKVEFLVSFYNNEISEKSEIFDDQFSVERPDGSNFTLKIRSTKLEDSAMYFCASRTTGGWGKPYEQYFGPGTRLTVT.

The rearrangement links TRBV4-1 to TRBJ1-1; D gene uncertain. The CDR3 runs 15 residues. Per the germline V gene, CDR1 is MGHRA and CDR2 is YSYEKL. V lost 0 bases to trimming and J lost 2 bases, with 10 bases between them. CDR3: CASSQDTDPNTEAFF. As DNA, the CDR3 is TGCGCCAGCAGCCAAGATACAGACCCCAACACTGAAGCTTTCTTT.

The rearrangement uses TRBV6-5 and TRBJ1-2; 9 bases match TRBD1. V lost 6 bases and J lost 7; bases outside the gene matches: 9. The CDR3 covers 14 residues. Germline V lookup: CDR1 MNHEY, CDR2 SVGAGI. CDR3 DNA sequence: TGTGCCAGCAGGCCTACAGGGGGCGCGGTTGGCTACACCTTC. Protein product: CASRPTGGAVGYTF.

The rearrangement uses TRBV6-1 and TRBJ1-1, with a possible D match to TRBD1 (5 bases). CDR1 and CDR2 from the germline V gene are MNHNS and SASEGT. CDR3 size: 16 residues. Trimming pared 3 bases from V and 4 bases from J, leaving 18 bases between. The CDR3 DNA follows: TGTGCCAGCAGTGAGGCGGGACCAGGGTTCTCCACTGAAGCTTTCTTT. This encodes CASSEAGPGFSTEAFF.

The chain carries TRBV7-8 and TRBJ2-1; TRBD2 is a possible D gene (5 bases). Germline V gene lookup returns CDR1 SGHVS and CDR2 FQNEAQ. Trimming took off 5 bases at V and 1 base at J, with 12 bases between the two ends. The CDR3 sequence is 15 residues long. CDR3 residues: CASSPRTGSYNEQFF. The CDR3 DNA reads TGTGCCAGCAGCCCCCGGACTGGGTCCTACAATGAGCAGTTCTTC.

The V call is TRBV10-3, the J call TRBJ2-7; possible D gene TRBD2, 5 bases. The CDR3 extends over 14 amino acids. With 3 bases removed from V and 4 bases from J, the gap between germline ends came to 13 bases. Germline V gene lookup returns CDR1 ENHRY and CDR2 SYGVKD. DNA for the CDR3: TGTGCCATCAGTGACCGAGATGGGAGTTACGAGCAGTACTTC. It codes for CAISDRDGSYEQYF.

V and J are TRBV2 and TRBJ1-5; TRBD1 matches at 7 bases. V gave up 7 bases and J gave up 2 bases; unmatched junction bases: 2. CDR1 and CDR2 from the germline V gene are SNHLY and FYNNEI. The CDR3 has 13 residues. CDR3 amino acids: CASKGQGNQPQHF. CDR3 DNA: TGTGCCAGCAAAGGACAGGGCAATCAGCCCCAGCATTTT. Full variable domain (remainder filled in from reference TRBV2 and TRBJ1-5): EPEVTQTPSHQVTQMGQEVILRCVPISNHLYFYWYRQILGQKVEFLVSFYNNEISEKSEIFDDQFSVERPDGSNFTLKIRSTKLEDSAMYFCASKGQGNQPQHFGDGTRLSIL.

The chain uses TRBV10-2 and TRBJ2-7; D gene unclear. The CDR3 has 12 residues. V was trimmed by 3 bases and J by 4 bases, leaving 7 bases between them. The V gene's germline CDR1 is WSHSY and CDR2 SAAADI. The CDR3 loop reads CASSDVGYEQYF. The CDR3 DNA reads as TGCGCCAGCAGTGATGTCGGTTACGAGCAGTACTTC.

The V gene is TRBV6-1, the J gene TRBJ1-6, with D unclear. The CDR3 extends over 17 amino acids. With 2 bases removed from V and 3 bases from J, the gap between germline ends came to 14 bases. Germline CDR1 and CDR2: MNHNS and SASEGT. DNA of the CDR3: TGTGCCAGCAGTGAATCCCCCTCTGTCTTCTATAATTCACCCCTCCACTTT. Translating gives CASSESPSVFYNSPLHF.

This chain links TRBV30 with TRBJ2-7; 12 bases fit TRBD2. Germline CDR1 reads GTSNPN; CDR2 reads SVGIG (reference sequence). The ends lost 3 bases at V and 6 bases at J; junction bases unmatched: 6. This CDR3 contains 14 residues. The DNA of the CDR3 is TGTGCCTGGAGGCCGACTAGCGGGAGCAGCGAGCAGTACTTC. Its protein product is CAWRPTSGSSEQYF.

The chain combines TRBV2 with TRBJ2-7, with 7 bases fitting TRBD1. J was trimmed by 5 bases and V by 4 bases; bases with no gene match: 5. This CDR3 has 13 residues. Germline CDR1 is SNHLY and CDR2 is FYNNEI. The CDR3 nucleotides read TGTGCCAGCAGTGTACAGGGGTACCACGAGCAGTACTTC. The encoded protein is CASSVQGYHEQYF.

The rearrangement links TRBV5-6 to TRBJ1-2; 7 positions match TRBD1. The CDR3 loop spans 14 amino acids. CDR1 SGHDT and CDR2 YYEEEE come from the germline V gene. V was clipped by 4 bases and J by 6 bases; unmatched bases: 9. The CDR3 protein is CASSRRQGRDGYTF. In nucleotides, the CDR3 is TGTGCCAGCAGCCGAAGACAGGGACGTGATGGCTACACCTTC.

The V and J genes are TRBV10-3 and TRBJ1-3; D ambiguous. Trimming removed 6 bases from V and 3 bases from J, with 18 bases in between. Per the germline V gene, CDR1 is ENHRY and CDR2 is SYGVKD. The CDR3 is made up of 16 amino acids. The DNA for the CDR3 is TGTGCCATCAGCGACTCCGGGAGGGCGGATGGAAACACCATATATTTT. Translated, it gives CAISDSGRADGNTIYF.